This T cell receptor (beta chain) was recorded in a study of T cells in localized non-small cell lung cancer. General study results and limits: There was an association of higher blood T cell density with longer overall survival. Researchers found a median around 50 of the top 100 tumor clones in adjacent lung. Uninvolved adjacent lung showed higher T cell clonality than tumor.

TCRdb's copy holds only in-frame clones and misses some; the assay was immunoSEQ multiplex PCR. Of fewer than 25,000 clones listed, about nine tenths are singletons. This clone is a singleton in its sample. Its target is unknown. The sequence was obtained from a woman aged 40-70 years with stage I lung adenocarcinoma. Sequenced here: peripheral blood, sampled before any cancer treatment.

The CDR3 here is CASSLGLGFEAFF. CDR3 nucleotide sequence: TGTGCCAGCAGCCTCGGTTTAGGTTTTGAAGCTTTCTTT. V gene TRBV11-1 combines with J gene TRBJ1-1, with D uncertain. Deletions cut 5 bases from V and 7 bases from J, with 14 bases between. Germline CDR1 SGHAT, CDR2 FQDESV (reference sequence). The CDR3 runs 13 residues.